The entry below gives a single T cell receptor (beta chain) sequence along with its context. The sample comes from a study of blood T cell repertoires in COVID-19. Overall study: Acute and convalescent COVID-19 samples came from the United States, Italy and Spain.

Recruits, aged roughly 18 to 89 years, lived in around 24 US areas. Generated by immunoSEQ multiplex PCR, the TCRdb table keeps only in-frame clones and is missing some. The table records some 250,000 clones, 75% to 90% of them present only once. V lost 7 bases and J 5 bases, leaving 10 bases between the germline ends. The V gene's germline CDR1 is SGHTS and CDR2 YDEGEE. CDR3 length: 12 residues. The chain couples TRBV5-8 to TRBJ1-5; D not resolved. This clonotype was obtained from a man aged 35 to 55 who had recovered from COVID-19. The sample consisted of PBMCs or T cells enriched from blood (not recorded which). The CDR3 spells CASGLVDQPQHF. The DNA of the CDR3 is TGTGCCAGCGGACTCGTAGATCAGCCCCAGCATTTT. Filled out from reference TRBV5-8 and TRBJ1-5, the complete variable domain reads EAGVTQSPTHLIKTRGQQATLRCSPISGHTSVYWYQQALGLGLQFLLWYDEGEERNRGNFPPRFSGRQFPNYSSELNVNALELEDSALYLCASGLVDQPQHFGDGTRLSIL.